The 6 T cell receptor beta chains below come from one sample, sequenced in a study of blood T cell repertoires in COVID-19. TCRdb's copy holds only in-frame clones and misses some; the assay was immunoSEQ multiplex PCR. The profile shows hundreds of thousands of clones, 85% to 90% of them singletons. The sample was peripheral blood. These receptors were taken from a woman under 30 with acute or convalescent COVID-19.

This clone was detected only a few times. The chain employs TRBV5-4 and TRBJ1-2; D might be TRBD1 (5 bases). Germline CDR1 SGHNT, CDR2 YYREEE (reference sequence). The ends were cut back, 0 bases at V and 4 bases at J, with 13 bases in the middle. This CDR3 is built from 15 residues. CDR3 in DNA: TGTGCCAGCAGCTTGGGCGGGGACTTTATCTATGGCTACACCTTC. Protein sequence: CASSLGGDFIYGYTF.

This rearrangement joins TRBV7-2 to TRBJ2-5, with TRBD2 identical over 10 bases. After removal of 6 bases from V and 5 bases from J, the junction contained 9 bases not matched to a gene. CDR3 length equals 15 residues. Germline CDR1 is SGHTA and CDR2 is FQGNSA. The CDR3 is CASSLSGGRYETQYF. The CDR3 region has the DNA TGTGCCAGCAGTCTTAGCGGGGGGCGGTACGAGACCCAGTACTTC.

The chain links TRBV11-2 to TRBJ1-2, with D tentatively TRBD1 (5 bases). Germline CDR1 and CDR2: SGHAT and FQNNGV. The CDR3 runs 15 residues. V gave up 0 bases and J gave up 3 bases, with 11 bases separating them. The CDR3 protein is CASSLEGSGYYGYTF. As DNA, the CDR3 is TGTGCCAGCAGCTTAGAGGGGTCAGGGTACTATGGCTACACCTTC.

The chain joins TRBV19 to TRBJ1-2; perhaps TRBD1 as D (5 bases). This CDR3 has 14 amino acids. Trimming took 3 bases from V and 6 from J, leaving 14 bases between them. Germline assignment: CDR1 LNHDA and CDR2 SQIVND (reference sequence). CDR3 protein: CASSIDARVDGYTF. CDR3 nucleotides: TGTGCCAGTAGTATCGATGCCAGGGTCGATGGCTACACCTTC.

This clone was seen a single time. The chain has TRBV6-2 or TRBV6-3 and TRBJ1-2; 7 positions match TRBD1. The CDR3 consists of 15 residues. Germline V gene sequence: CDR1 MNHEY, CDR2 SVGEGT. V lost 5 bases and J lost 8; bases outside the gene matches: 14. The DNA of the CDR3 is TGTGCCAGCAGTGGACCGGGACAGCCCATCCGAGGCTACACCTTC. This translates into CASSGPGQPIRGYTF.

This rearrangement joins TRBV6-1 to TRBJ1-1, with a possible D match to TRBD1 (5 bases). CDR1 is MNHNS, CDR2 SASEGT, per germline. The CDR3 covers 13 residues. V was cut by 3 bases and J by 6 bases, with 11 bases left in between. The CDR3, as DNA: TGTGCCAGCAGTGACAGGGATTATGCTGAAGCTTTCTTT. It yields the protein CASSDRDYAEAFF.